This T cell receptor (beta chain) was identified in a study of tumor and adjacent non-tumor tissue in lung cancer. Study as a whole: Aged about 31 to 76 years, patients included more than nine men and five or six women with stage I to III disease. Each sample yielded millions of productive TCRbeta reads on average. Study results and caveats: Tumor tissue had significantly higher TCR diversity than normal lung.

The template was RNA from unsorted bulk tissue. Chemotherapy-naive patients with new lung cancer underwent thoracic surgery in China, August–late 2014. The V segment lost 7 bases and the J segment 8 bases; nucleotides outside the gene matches: 12. Germline V gene sequence: CDR1 MNHEY, CDR2 SVGAGI. There are 15 residues in the CDR3. About this clonotype: Its matching antigen is unknown. Possible read error: a much larger clone is one base away.

TCRbeta libraries were built with three rounds of nested PCR, modified from ARM-PCR. TCRdb redid the calling of the multiplex PCR reads with MiXCR, one entry per CDR3 protein. This table holds more than 70,000 distinct CDR3 sequences, around 57% found once. The chain joins TRBV6-5 to TRBJ1-1; 11 positions match TRBD1. This TCR derives from an older man with non-small cell lung cancer. Material for sequencing was lung tumor tissue. CDR3 nucleotide sequence: TGTGCCAGCAACCCTAGATGGACAGGGGGCCTCGAAGCTTTCTTT. This codes for CASNPRWTGGLEAFF.